The rows below give T cell receptor beta chains drawn from one sample of a study of blood T cell repertoires in COVID-19. Produced via immunoSEQ multiplex PCR; TCRdb's table is partial and in-frame only. The sample records some 50,000 clones, approximately 84% being singletons. Specimen: peripheral blood. All receptors derive from a man aged 50 to 60 with active COVID-19. Both conserved end residues are part of each CDR3. D genes are given only for firm matches. Not every row has a clone size; where given, it reads once, few, many or a size class.

>TRBD2|-|TRBJ2-2|TRBV7-9
CASSLIAGGTNTGELFF
TGTGCCAGCAGCCTTATAGCGGGGGGCACGAACACCGGGGAGCTGTTTTTT
>TRBD2|-|TRBJ2-3|TRBV10-3
CAIRTSGGDTDTQYF
TGTGCCATCAGGACTAGCGGGGGGGACACAGATACGCAGTATTTT
>-|-|TRBJ2-5|TRBV12-5
CASGLGLDDETQYF
TGTGCTAGTGGTTTGGGACTAGACGACGAGACCCAGTACTTC
>-|-|TRBJ1-5|TRBV3-1/TRBV3-2
CASSQDLADSNQPQHF
TGTGCCAGCAGCCAAGATTTAGCGGATAGCAATCAGCCCCAGCATTTT
>-|-|TRBJ2-7|TRBV2
CASSFSVSYEQYF
TGTGCCAGCAGTTTCTCCGTCTCCTACGAGCAGTACTTC
>TRBD1|few|TRBJ2-5|TRBV23-1
CASSQSGDRGPLWTQYF
TGCGCCAGCAGTCAATCGGGGGACAGGGGGCCCCTTTGGACCCAGTACTTC
>TRBD2|-|TRBJ2-7|TRBV11-2
CASSLGTSGSYEQYF
TGTGCCAGCAGCCTCGGGACTAGCGGTTCCTACGAGCAGTACTTC
>-|-|TRBJ1-5|TRBV10-3
CATQGSNQPQHF
TGTGCCACCCAGGGCAGCAATCAGCCCCAGCATTTT
>TRBD1|-|TRBJ1-1|TRBV28
CASTDRAEAFF
TGTGCCAGCACTGACAGGGCTGAAGCTTTCTTT
>TRBD2|-|TRBJ2-3|TRBV11-3
CASSLGGGPDTQYF
TGTGCCAGCAGCTTAGGCGGGGGGCCCGATACGCAGTATTTT
>TRBD2|-|TRBJ2-7|TRBV6-1
CASSEGGGAYEQYF
TGTGCCAGCAGTGAGGGCGGGGGGGCCTACGAGCAGTACTTC
>TRBD1|-|TRBJ1-4|TRBV29-1
CSIPGQGPNEKLFF
TGCAGCATCCCGGGACAGGGCCCTAATGAAAAACTGTTTTTT
>-|once|TRBJ1-2|TRBV7-8
CASSPTNYGYTF
TGTGCCAGCAGCCCTACCAACTATGGCTACACCTTC
>-|-|TRBJ1-2|TRBV27
CASSFSSLTAAIDGYTF
TGTGCCAGCAGTTTTTCCTCTTTGACTGCAGCAATTGATGGCTACACCTTC
>-|-|TRBJ2-7|TRBV7-2
CASSPLVGLYYEQYF
TGTGCCAGCAGCCCGTTGGTGGGGCTTTACTACGAGCAGTACTTC
>-|-|TRBJ2-5|TRBV19
CASSPQGAAARETQYF
TGTGCCAGTAGTCCCCAAGGGGCCGCAGCTAGAGAGACCCAGTACTTC
>TRBD1|-|TRBJ2-7|TRBV7-2
CASSLRDRHYEQYF
TGTGCCAGCAGCCTCCGGGACAGGCACTACGAGCAGTACTTC
>-|-|TRBJ2-4|TRBV4-1
CASSHLLGRSKNIQYF
TGCGCCAGCAGCCACTTATTAGGGAGGTCCAAAAACATTCAGTACTTC
>TRBD1|-|TRBJ2-7|TRBV6-6
CASTGTGYDEQYF
TGTGCCAGCACTGGGACAGGGTACGACGAGCAGTACTTC
>-|once|TRBJ2-2|TRBV11-2
CASSPTGFTNTGELFF
TGTGCCAGCAGTCCTACAGGTTTTACGAACACCGGGGAGCTGTTTTTT
>-|-|TRBJ1-1|TRBV3-1/TRBV3-2
CASSQDQGHGTEAFF
TGTGCCAGCAGCCAAGATCAGGGGCACGGCACTGAAGCTTTCTTT
>-|-|TRBJ1-6|TRBV5-1
CASSTLIGDSPLHF
TGCGCCAGCAGCACACTTATCGGGGATTCACCCCTCCACTTT
>TRBD1|many|TRBJ1-2|TRBV5-4
CASSPNVQGAVYGYTF
TGTGCCAGCAGCCCGAATGTACAGGGGGCGGTCTATGGCTACACCTTC
>TRBD1|-|TRBJ1-5|TRBV10-3
CAISPGTGRSNQPQHF
TGTGCCATCAGTCCCGGGACAGGGAGAAGCAATCAGCCCCAGCATTTT
>TRBD1|-|TRBJ1-1|TRBV2
CASMMTGGTEAFF
TGTGCCAGCATGATGACAGGGGGGACTGAAGCTTTCTTT
>-|-|TRBJ1-6|TRBV19
CASSGRVNSPLHF
TGTGCCAGTAGTGGCAGGGTCAATTCACCCCTCCACTTT
>TRBD1|-|TRBJ2-7|TRBV28
CASSLSLGQGGVQYF
TGTGCCAGCAGTTTATCCCTTGGACAGGGCGGTGTGCAGTACTTC
>-|-|TRBJ1-5|TRBV24-1
CATSAPTGGDQPQHF
TGTGCCACCAGTGCCCCGACAGGAGGCGATCAGCCCCAGCATTTT
>-|-|TRBJ2-3|TRBV6-5
CASSYSGGSTDTQYF
TGTGCCAGCAGTTACTCGGGGGGTAGCACAGATACGCAGTATTTT
>-|-|TRBJ2-4|TRBV12-3/TRBV12-4
CASGTIGDIQYF
TGTGCCAGCGGGACAATTGGAGACATTCAGTACTTC
>TRBD1|-|TRBJ1-1|TRBV27
CASSEQGSATRAFF
TGTGCCAGCAGTGAACAGGGGTCGGCTACCAGAGCTTTCTTT
>-|-|TRBJ2-7|TRBV29-1
CSVEVVYEQYF
TGCAGCGTTGAAGTAGTCTACGAGCAGTACTTC
>-|-|TRBJ1-1|TRBV6-5
CASSYGGAEAFF
TGTGCCAGCAGTTACGGGGGCGCTGAAGCTTTCTTT
>-|-|TRBJ1-1|TRBV7-7
CASSLTENTEAFF
TGTGCCAGCAGCCTAACAGAGAACACTGAAGCTTTCTTT
>TRBD1|-|TRBJ2-5|TRBV11-2
CASSTRTGQETQYF
TGTGCCAGCAGCACAAGGACAGGGCAAGAGACCCAGTACTTC
>-|-|TRBJ1-2|TRBV24-1
CATSDFTAGGYTF
TGTGCCACCAGTGATTTCACAGCGGGGGGCTACACCTTC
>-|once|TRBJ2-5|TRBV5-1
CASSLGWQQETQYF
TGCGCCAGCAGCTTGGGTTGGCAGCAAGAGACCCAGTACTTC
>-|once|TRBJ1-1|TRBV6-6
CASSPLREGTEAFF
TGTGCCAGCAGTCCCCTGAGAGAGGGCACTGAAGCTTTCTTT
>TRBD1|medium-sized|TRBJ1-1|TRBV6-2/TRBV6-3
CASSSTGAEAFF
TGTGCCAGCAGTTCGACAGGGGCTGAAGCTTTCTTT
>TRBD1|-|TRBJ1-2|TRBV28
CASSGPGQGARGYTF
TGTGCCAGCAGTGGCCCGGGACAGGGGGCGCGGGGCTACACCTTC
>TRBD1|-|TRBJ1-6|TRBV9
CASSARTGGNSPLHF
TGTGCCAGCAGCGCGCGGACAGGGGGTAATTCACCCCTCCACTTT
>-|once|TRBJ1-1|TRBV2
CASRLLGGNTEAFF
TGTGCCAGCAGGCTCCTCGGGGGGAACACTGAAGCTTTCTTT
>-|-|TRBJ1-2|TRBV13
CASSFGQLAYGYTF
TGTGCCAGCAGTTTCGGACAGCTTGCCTATGGCTACACCTTC
>-|-|TRBJ1-1|TRBV27
CASSLGPRAMAEAFF
TGTGCCAGCAGTTTAGGGCCCAGGGCGATGGCTGAAGCTTTCTTT
>-|-|TRBJ1-2|TRBV7-9
CASSPSEGLYGYTF
TGTGCCAGCAGCCCCTCCGAGGGACTCTATGGCTACACCTTC
>-|-|TRBJ2-5|TRBV6-5
CASSYLRGARQETQYF
TGTGCCAGCAGTTACTTAAGGGGCGCACGGCAAGAGACCCAGTACTTC
>TRBD1|-|TRBJ1-4|TRBV19
CASSGQDEKLFF
TGTGCCAGTAGCGGACAGGATGAAAAACTGTTTTTT
>-|few|TRBJ1-1|TRBV6-5
CASSYSSLRDPAFF
TGTGCCAGCAGTTACTCGAGTTTGAGGGATCCAGCTTTCTTT
>-|-|TRBJ2-5|TRBV19
CASSIRLRFQETQYF
TGTGCCAGTAGTATTCGCCTGCGTTTCCAAGAGACCCAGTACTTC
>TRBD2|-|TRBJ2-2|TRBV10-3
CAISERASGGLGTGELFF
TGTGCCATCAGTGAGCGTGCTAGCGGGGGGTTAGGCACCGGGGAGCTGTTTTTT
>TRBD2|-|TRBJ2-3|TRBV5-5
CASSLVGLAGPDTQYF
TGTGCCAGCAGCTTGGTCGGGCTAGCGGGCCCAGATACGCAGTATTTT
>-|-|TRBJ2-1|TRBV5-4
CASSLMGRISSYNEQFF
TGTGCCAGCAGCTTGATGGGCAGAATTAGCTCCTACAATGAGCAGTTCTTC
>-|-|TRBJ2-5|TRBV2
CASGFRDYETQYF
TGTGCCAGCGGCTTTCGGGATTACGAGACCCAGTACTTC
>TRBD2|-|TRBJ2-1|TRBV7-2
CASRGGNLNEQFF
TGTGCCAGCAGGGGGGGGAATCTCAATGAGCAGTTCTTC
>TRBD2|-|TRBJ2-7|TRBV7-2
CAAPLAGGREQYF
TGTGCCGCCCCCCTAGCGGGGGGGAGGGAGCAGTACTTC